These 4 T cell receptor beta chains were sequenced from one sample in a study of a mutant IDH1 vaccine in newly diagnosed glioma. This table comes from immunoSEQ multiplex PCR, and its TCRdb copy is limited to in-frame clones, with some not included. Seen here are more than 50,000 clones, approximately 91% observed once, and the top ten hold more than 1.5%. What these receptors recognize is not known. Documented time point: week 11, during vaccination. Topical imiquimod was applied with each vaccine dose, which held 300 ug of mutant IDH1 20-mer peptide. This specimen was PBMCs, taken from a glioma patient whose treatment included an IDH1 peptide vaccine. These receptors were collected from a middle-aged man with glioma.

The V call is TRBV7-2, the J call TRBJ2-7, with 10 positions matching TRBD2. The V and J ends lost 3 bases and 3 bases, in that order; junction bases with no gene match: 5. The CDR3 sequence is 15 residues long. CDR1 and CDR2 (germline): SGHTA, FQGNSA. The CDR3: CASSFSSGGFYEQYF. DNA for the CDR3: TGTGCCAGCAGCTTCAGTAGCGGGGGGTTCTACGAGCAGTACTTC. The complete variable domain, with remaining parts taken from reference TRBV7-2 and TRBJ2-7, reads GAGVSQSPSNKVTEKGKDVELRCDPISGHTALYWYRQSLGQGLEFLIYFQGNSAPDKSGLPSDRFSAERTGGSVSTLTIQRTQQEDSAVYLCASSFSSGGFYEQYFGPGTRLTVT.

V usage is TRBV15 and J usage is TRBJ2-7; D possibly corresponds to TRBD2 (5 bases). Germline V gene sequence: CDR1 LNHNV, CDR2 YYDKDF (reference sequence). The CDR3 runs 15 residues. Deletions cut 1 base from V and 3 bases from J, with 13 bases between. Here the CDR3 DNA reads TGTGCCACCAGCAGAGGACGACTATCAATCTACGAGCAGTACTTC. Its translation is CATSRGRLSIYEQYF. Drawing the rest from reference TRBV15 and TRBJ2-7, the complete variable domain is DAMVIQNPRYQVTQFGKPVTLSCSQTLNHNVMYWYQQKSSQAPKLLFHYYDKDFNNEADTPDNFQSRRPNTSFCFLDIRSPGLGDTAMYLCATSRGRLSIYEQYFGPGTRLTVT.

The chain employs TRBV19 and TRBJ1-5; D is possibly TRBD1 (6 bases). The CDR3 contains 15 residues. The germline V and J ends were trimmed by 3 bases and 4 bases, with 13 bases remaining between them. The germline gives CDR1 LNHDA, CDR2 SQIVND (reference sequence). The CDR3 DNA is TGTGCCAGTAGTATTTGGGGGGGCGGGAATCAGCCCCAGCATTTT. It specifies CASSIWGGGNQPQHF.

V and J are TRBV5-1 and TRBJ2-5, with D maybe TRBD1 (6 bases). The DNA end is more similar to TRBJ2-7, so the J call may be wrong. Germline loops: CDR1 SGHRS, CDR2 YFSETQ. The CDR3 is 14 amino acids. The CDR3 region has the DNA TGCGCCAGCAGCTTAACAGGGTCCTTCTACGAGCAGTACTTC. It translates to CASSLTGSFYEQYF.